This T cell receptor beta chain originates from a study of blood T cell repertoires in COVID-19. For the study at large: T cells, B-cell-depleted T cells, or PBMCs provided the cDNA or gDNA that served as material.

This clone was seen a handful of times. V lost 1 base, J lost 4 bases, and 9 bases stayed unmatched. The germline gives CDR1 SGHDT, CDR2 YYEEEE. CDR3 length: 17 residues. Source study methods: Using reference gene primer amplification, nucleated cell counts were estimated. Sequencing was performed with immunoSEQ multiplex PCR; in TCRdb, only in-frame clones are kept and a portion is missing. The DNA was the basis for D and trimming; V, J and clone size are from that table. This sample yields tens of thousands of clones, of which 83% are seen a single time; 6.5% to 7.5% belongs to the top ten. V usage is TRBV5-6 and J usage is TRBJ2-1; TRBD2 matches at 9 bases. This TCR was sampled from a man younger than 40 with COVID-19, enrolled during active disease. Material: peripheral blood. For the CDR3, the DNA is TGTGCCAGCAGCTTGCCGCCGGGACTAGCACGATACAATGAGCAGTTCTTC. Translated, it gives CASSLPPGLARYNEQFF.